The 8 T cell receptor beta chains below come from one sample, sequenced in a study of blood T cell repertoires in COVID-19. Measured with immunoSEQ multiplex PCR; TCRdb has only the in-frame clones, and not every one. The sample lists roughly 250,000 clones; around 89% were seen once. The sequencing sample was made of PBMCs or T cells enriched from blood (not recorded which). The receptors stem from a middle-aged man who had recovered from COVID-19.

This clone has just one count. The rearrangement uses TRBV11-2 and TRBJ2-7, with 9 bases matching TRBD2. The V gene's germline CDR1 is SGHAT and CDR2 FQNNGV. CDR3 length: 15 residues. After removal of 0 bases from V and 4 bases from J, the junction contained 4 bases not matched to a gene. CDR3 loop: CASSLDGLARYEQYF. The CDR3, as DNA: TGTGCCAGCAGCTTAGATGGACTAGCGAGGTACGAGCAGTACTTC.

This sequence joins TRBV5-1 and TRBJ2-3; TRBD1 matches 7 bases. The germline gives CDR1 SGHRS, CDR2 YFSETQ. V shed 7 bases and J 0 bases; nucleotides not matched to a gene: 5. This CDR3 spans 14 amino acids. DNA for the CDR3: TGCGCCAGCCACTGGACAGGAAGCACAGATACGCAGTATTTT. Translation: CASHWTGSTDTQYF.

In DNA form, the CDR3 reads TGTGCCAGCAGCGTAGAGAGGGGAGGGGCTAGCGGGATCCACGAGCAGTACTTC. The encoded protein is CASSVERGGASGIHEQYF. This rearrangement joins TRBV9 to TRBJ2-7; 9 positions agree with TRBD2. The CDR3 runs to 18 residues. J gave up 5 bases and V 0 bases, and 15 bases lay outside the gene matches. Germline-derived CDR1 and CDR2 are SGDLS and YYNGEE.

The chain is built from TRBV10-1 and TRBJ2-1; TRBD1 matches at 8 bases. This CDR3 is 16 amino acids long. V lost 0 bases to trimming and J lost 3 bases; unmatched junction nucleotides: 4. The germline gives CDR1 WNHNN, CDR2 SYGVQD (reference sequence). The CDR3 DNA reads as TGCGCCAGCAGTGAGTCGAGACAGGGGATCTACAATGAGCAGTTCTTC. The encoded protein is CASSESRQGIYNEQFF.

The rearrangement links TRBV27 to TRBJ2-7; D perhaps matches TRBD1 (5 bases). CDR1 is MNHEY and CDR2 is SMNVEV in the germline V gene (reference sequence). CDR3 length equals 14 residues. Trimming took off 3 bases at V and 3 bases at J, with 12 bases between the two ends. In nucleotides, the CDR3 is TGTGCCAGCAGTTTCACAGCCCAGGGCTACGAGCAGTACTTC. Its translation is CASSFTAQGYEQYF.

This rearrangement joins TRBV7-2 to TRBJ2-3, with 10 bases identical to TRBD2. Germline lookup yields CDR1 SGHTA and CDR2 FQGNSA. The CDR3 is 16 amino acids. V was clipped by 5 bases and J by 1 base; unmatched bases: 6. CDR3 loop: CASSPRLAGGTDTQYF. The CDR3 DNA reads TGTGCCAGCAGCCCACGGCTAGCGGGGGGCACAGATACGCAGTATTTT. Full variable domain (missing parts from reference TRBV7-2 and TRBJ2-3): GAGVSQSPSNKVTEKGKDVELRCDPISGHTALYWYRQSLGQGLEFLIYFQGNSAPDKSGLPSDRFSAERTGGSVSTLTIQRTQQEDSAVYLCASSPRLAGGTDTQYFGPGTRLTVL.

The V call is TRBV7-9, the J call TRBJ1-1; the D is unclear. The germline V and J ends were trimmed by 1 base and 6 bases, with 12 bases remaining between them. Germline-derived CDR1 and CDR2 are SEHNR and FQNEAQ (reference sequence). The length of the CDR3 is 14 residues. The CDR3 sequence: CASSLGQVYAEAFF. In nucleotides, the CDR3 is TGTGCCAGCAGCTTAGGCCAGGTCTACGCTGAAGCTTTCTTT.

This chain uses TRBV21-1 with TRBJ2-7; the D call of TRBD1 is as the table states it, not checked on the DNA. TRBV21-1 is labeled a pseudogene. This CDR3 has 17 amino acids. In DNA, the CDR3 is TGTGCCAGCAGCCCCCCAGGGGGTAGCTGGGATTACTACGAGCAGTACTTC. Encoded protein: CASSPPGGSWDYYEQYF.